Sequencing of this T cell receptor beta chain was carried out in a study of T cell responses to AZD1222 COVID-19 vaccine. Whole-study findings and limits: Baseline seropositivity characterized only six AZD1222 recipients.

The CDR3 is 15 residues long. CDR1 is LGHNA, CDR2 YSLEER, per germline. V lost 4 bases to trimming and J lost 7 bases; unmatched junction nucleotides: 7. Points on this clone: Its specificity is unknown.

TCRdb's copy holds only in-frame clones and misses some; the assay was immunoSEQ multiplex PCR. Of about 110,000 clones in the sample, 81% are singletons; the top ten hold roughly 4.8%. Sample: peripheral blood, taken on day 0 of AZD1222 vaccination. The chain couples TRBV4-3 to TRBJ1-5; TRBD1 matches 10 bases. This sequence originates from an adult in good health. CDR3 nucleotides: TGCGCCAGCAGCCGCCGGACAGGGGGTTACCAGCCCCAGCATTTT. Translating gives CASSRRTGGYQPQHF.